These 25 T cell receptor beta chains originate from one sample sequenced in a study of blood T cell repertoires in COVID-19. The assay was immunoSEQ multiplex PCR, and TCRdb's table has in-frame clones only and misses some. Of about 270,000 clones detected, roughly 85% appear once; the ten largest clones hold around 10%. Material: peripheral blood. The receptor set was obtained from a woman in her sixties or seventies with acute or convalescent COVID-19.

The chain couples TRBV6-1 to TRBJ1-1, with 9 bases that match TRBD1. The V and J ends lost 0 bases and 5 bases, in that order; junction bases with no gene match: 4. Germline V gives CDR1 MNHNS, CDR2 SASEGT. The CDR3 runs 15 residues. As DNA, the CDR3 is TGTGCCAGCAGTGAAGCCGGGACAGGGCGTACTGAAGCTTTCTTT. It specifies CASSEAGTGRTEAFF.

The chain uses TRBV6-1 and TRBJ2-2, with 7 bases lining up with TRBD1. The germline V gene encodes CDR1 MNHNS and CDR2 SASEGT. The CDR3 totals 16 residues. Trimming removed 0 bases from V and 9 bases from J; junction bases left unmatched: 10. The CDR3 DNA follows: TGTGCCAGCAGTGAAGCCCCGGGACAGACCGTTCGGGAGCTGTTTTTT. Its translation is CASSEAPGQTVRELFF.

The chain joins TRBV18 to TRBJ2-1, with D possibly matching TRBD1 (5 bases). The germline gives CDR1 KGHSH, CDR2 LQKENI. Deletions cut 1 base from V and 4 bases from J, with 14 bases between. The CDR3 is made up of 16 amino acids. The CDR3 region is CASSPQMRTLYNEQFF. The DNA of the CDR3 is TGTGCCAGCTCACCACAGATGCGGACACTTTACAATGAGCAGTTCTTC.

This chain links TRBV9 with TRBJ1-3; 10 positions match TRBD1. This CDR3 spans 15 amino acids. Germline-derived CDR1 and CDR2 are SGDLS and YYNGEE. V lost 6 bases, J lost 4 bases, and 7 bases stayed unmatched. The CDR3 DNA follows: TGTGCCAGCAAGACGGGACAGGGGAAAGGAAACACCATATATTTT. Translating gives CASKTGQGKGNTIYF.

This clone appeared a few times. The chain is built from TRBV2 and TRBJ1-2; D uncertain. V was trimmed by 5 bases and J by 2 bases, leaving 18 bases between them. The germline gives CDR1 SNHLY, CDR2 FYNNEI. The CDR3 has 16 residues. CDR3 residues: CASSFSTPRINYGYTF. The CDR3 region has the DNA TGTGCCAGCAGTTTTTCAACTCCCCGAATCAACTATGGCTACACCTTC.

The chain recombines TRBV9 with TRBJ2-1; 10 positions agree with TRBD2. Germline CDR1 SGDLS, CDR2 YYNGEE. This CDR3 is built from 16 residues. V was clipped by 2 bases and J by 5 bases; unmatched bases: 7. CDR3 bases: TGTGCCAGCAGCGTGGCATTAGCGGGGGGTCACAATGAGCAGTTCTTC. It is translated as CASSVALAGGHNEQFF.

Only a few counts were recorded for this clone. The chain's CDR3 is CASSLMTATYEQYF. In DNA form, the CDR3 reads TGTGCCAGCAGCTTAATGACAGCTACCTACGAGCAGTACTTC. The chain combines TRBV7-2 with TRBJ2-7, with D maybe TRBD1 (5 bases). Deletions cut 2 bases from V and 2 bases from J, with 10 bases between. The germline CDR1 and CDR2 sequences are SGHTA and FQGNSA. CDR3 length equals 14 residues.

This rearrangement joins TRBV20-1 to TRBJ1-6, with D unresolved. V gave up 4 bases and J gave up 9 bases, with 10 bases separating them. CDR3 length: 12 residues. CDR1 is DFQATT and CDR2 is SNEGSKA in the germline V gene (reference sequence). DNA for the CDR3: TGCAGTGCTATTGACGGTAGTTCACCCCTCCACTTT. Encoded protein: CSAIDGSSPLHF.

The chain employs TRBV4-1 and TRBJ2-1, with TRBD2 matching over 8 bases. Germline V CDR1 and CDR2: MGHRA, YSYEKL. The CDR3 length is 15 residues. The ends lost 3 bases at V and 5 bases at J; junction bases unmatched: 6. The CDR3 region is CASSQDSGTHNEQFF. Here the CDR3 DNA reads TGCGCCAGCAGCCAGGATAGCGGGACCCACAATGAGCAGTTCTTC.

This clone was seen only once. This chain joins TRBV18 and TRBJ2-2, with D perhaps TRBD1 (6 bases). Trimming pared 5 bases from V and 0 bases from J, leaving 7 bases between. Per the germline V gene, CDR1 is KGHSH and CDR2 is LQKENI. The CDR3 length is 14 residues. Here the CDR3 reads CASSGGANTGELFF. In DNA, the CDR3 is TGTGCCAGCTCAGGGGGCGCGAACACCGGGGAGCTGTTTTTT.

The rearrangement uses TRBV6-6 and TRBJ2-7; D remains ambiguous. Trimming stripped 0 bases from V and 5 bases from J, with 8 bases between. The V gene's germline CDR1 is MNHNY and CDR2 SVGAGI (reference sequence). The CDR3 has 13 residues. CDR3: CASSYSALHEQYF. CDR3 in DNA: TGTGCCAGCAGTTACTCCGCGTTGCACGAGCAGTACTTC.

Here the CDR3 reads CAWSRRDNSPLHF. In DNA form, the CDR3 reads TGTGCCTGGAGTCGTAGAGATAATTCACCCCTCCACTTT. The chain has TRBV30 and TRBJ1-6; unclear D gene. Germline V CDR1 and CDR2: GTSNPN, SVGIG (reference sequence). V lost 2 bases, J lost 5 bases, and 7 bases lay in between. The CDR3 has 13 residues.

This chain uses TRBV2 with TRBJ2-7; 8 bases fit TRBD1. Trimming removed 6 bases from V and 0 bases from J; junction bases left unmatched: 4. The CDR3 totals 14 residues. Germline-derived CDR1 and CDR2 are SNHLY and FYNNEI. The CDR3 loop reads CASRRQGTSYEQYF. The CDR3, as DNA: TGTGCCAGCAGAAGACAGGGGACCTCCTACGAGCAGTACTTC.

The chain combines TRBV3-1 (or the pseudogene TRBV3-2) with TRBJ2-2, with 9 positions matching TRBD2. The CDR3 extends over 14 amino acids. Germline loops: CDR1 LGHDT, CDR2 YNNKEL (reference sequence). V trimming: 8 bases; J trimming: 6 bases; junction bases outside the gene matches: 7. CDR3 bases: TGTGCCAGCTGCACGCGGGGGGGCCCCGGGGAGCTGTTTTTT. Its translation is CASCTRGGPGELFF.

J is TRBJ2-7 and V is TRBV5-1; possibly TRBD2 for D (5 bases). This CDR3 comprises 15 residues. Trimming pared 0 bases from V and 3 bases from J, leaving 13 bases between. Germline V gene sequence: CDR1 SGHRS, CDR2 YFSETQ. CDR3 sequence (DNA): TGCGCCAGCAGCTTGGAGGCTAGCTCTCGCTACGAGCAGTACTTC. This gives the protein CASSLEASSRYEQYF.

This chain joins TRBV19 and TRBJ1-6; perhaps TRBD1 as D (5 bases). Germline CDR1 LNHDA, CDR2 SQIVND (reference sequence). The CDR3 runs 14 residues. Trimming removed 7 bases at V and 7 bases at J, with 14 bases between. CDR3 amino acids: CASTGQGRNSPLHF. The DNA for the CDR3 is TGTGCCAGTACCGGTCAGGGTCGAAATTCACCCCTCCACTTT.

This chain uses TRBV3-1 (or the pseudogene TRBV3-2) with TRBJ1-5; TRBD1 might be the D (5 bases). Germline loops: CDR1 LGHDT, CDR2 YNNKEL (reference sequence). The CDR3 runs 14 residues. Between the trimmed V and J ends, which lost 1 base and 6 bases, there was a span of 10 bases. CDR3 in amino acids: CASSQGTNPQPQHF. CDR3 sequence (DNA): TGTGCCAGCAGCCAAGGGACAAACCCTCAGCCCCAGCATTTT.

This chain joins TRBV6-5 and TRBJ1-2; D perhaps matches TRBD1 (6 bases). Germline assignment: CDR1 MNHEY and CDR2 SVGAGI. V was pared by 8 bases and J by 6 bases, with 19 bases between. The CDR3 runs 14 residues. This CDR3 reads CASAPRGASDGYTF. The DNA of the CDR3 is TGTGCCAGCGCCCCCAGGGGCGCGTCCGATGGCTACACCTTC.

The chain couples TRBV27 to TRBJ1-2; TRBD1 aligns across 7 bases. The CDR3 has 16 residues. Germline lookup yields CDR1 MNHEY and CDR2 SMNVEV (reference sequence). V was clipped by 6 bases and J by 5 bases; unmatched bases: 15. In DNA form, the CDR3 reads TGTGCCAGCAGCCGGGACAGAACCCCCGGAAGATATGGCTACACCTTC. It translates to CASSRDRTPGRYGYTF.

The chain joins TRBV11-2 to TRBJ2-3; D ambiguous. Trimming pared 1 base from V and 0 bases from J, leaving 5 bases between. Germline CDR1 reads SGHAT; CDR2 reads FQNNGV. The CDR3 is 14 amino acids. The CDR3 DNA follows: TGTGCCAGCAGCTTAGGGCGGAGCACAGATACGCAGTATTTT. Translated: CASSLGRSTDTQYF.

The chain recombines TRBV10-1 with TRBJ2-3, with D hard to call. Germline-derived CDR1 and CDR2 are WNHNN and SYGVQD (reference sequence). Trimming took 6 bases from V and 3 from J, leaving 4 bases between them. The CDR3 has 11 residues. CDR3 residues: CASSLTDTQYF. CDR3 DNA: TGCGCCAGCAGCCTGACAGATACGCAGTATTTT.

V is TRBV10-2 and J is TRBJ1-4, with D unclear. Germline V CDR1 and CDR2: WSHSY, SAAADI. This CDR3 spans 15 amino acids. V was trimmed by 3 bases and J by 0 bases, leaving 8 bases between them. DNA of the CDR3: TGCGCCAGCAGTGATAAGAGAACAACTAATGAAAAACTGTTTTTT. Amino acids: CASSDKRTTNEKLFF.

This chain connects TRBV5-1 to TRBJ2-5; TRBD2 is a possible D gene (7 bases). V was trimmed by 7 bases and J by 5 bases, leaving 24 bases between them. The CDR3 loop spans 16 amino acids. Germline V gene lookup returns CDR1 SGHRS and CDR2 YFSETQ. The CDR3 loop is CASALGGGATGETQYF. The CDR3 bases are TGCGCCAGCGCCCTCGGCGGGGGCGCAACAGGGGAGACCCAGTACTTC.

The rearrangement joins TRBV7-9 to TRBJ1-2; a weak D match, TRBD1 (5 bases). Germline V gene lookup returns CDR1 SEHNR and CDR2 FQNEAQ (reference sequence). This CDR3 is 15 amino acids long. Trimming took 2 bases from V and 8 from J, leaving 18 bases between them. The chain's CDR3 is CASSLSARGAGGYTF. Here the CDR3 DNA reads TGTGCCAGCAGCTTATCGGCGCGGGGCGCGGGGGGCTACACCTTC.

The chain has TRBV7-7 and TRBJ2-2, with 7 positions matching TRBD1. J gave up 3 bases and V 3 bases, and 4 bases lay outside the gene matches. CDR3 size: 15 residues. Germline CDR1 reads SSHAT; CDR2 reads FNYEAQ (reference sequence). Here the CDR3 reads CASSLNRGDTGELFF. The CDR3 DNA follows: TGTGCCAGCAGCTTGAACAGGGGAGACACCGGGGAGCTGTTTTTT.